The TCR beta chain described here comes from a study of blood T cell repertoires in COVID-19. Study in general: Specimens from acute and convalescent COVID-19 originated in the United States, Italy and Spain.

Per the original methods: Reference gene primer amplification in the assay estimated nucleated cell counts. Clones were read by immunoSEQ multiplex PCR, and TCRdb kept only the in-frame ones, dropping some. The V and J calls and clone size were taken over from that table, and D and trimming were inferred from the DNA. The data contain under 500,000 clones, roughly nine tenths of them singletons. Across under 25 US areas, participants ranged in age from about 18 to 90 years. Assignments of participants to cohorts depended upon their own reported clinical history. Germline V CDR1 and CDR2: KGHDR, SFDVKD. V was clipped by 1 base and J by 1 base; unmatched bases: 3. This CDR3 is built from 16 residues.

The specimen was PBMCs or T cells enriched from blood (not recorded which). The clonotype was recovered from a woman younger than 35 with acute COVID-19. The chain carries TRBV24-1 and TRBJ2-1, with 7 bases lining up with TRBD1. In DNA, the CDR3 is TGTGCCACCAGTGATTTAGGGGGCGGTTCCTACAATGAGCAGTTCTTC. Amino acids: CATSDLGGGSYNEQFF.